This T cell receptor beta chain was sequenced for a study of vaccination effects on CD4 cells after COVID-19. Across the study: Participants received two doses of either the BNT162b2 or mRNA-1273 vaccine. A couple of convalescent donors provided samples 16 days and one week before vaccination.

Clones were sequenced by immunoSEQ multiplex PCR, and TCRdb holds only the in-frame ones, with some missing. The sample comprises about 22,000 clones, less than 85% of which are singletons, and 16% rests with the top ten. Remarks on this clone: Its antigen is currently unknown.

Germline CDR1 is SGHTA and CDR2 is FQGTGA. The CDR3 has 13 amino acids. V was cut by 1 base and J by 6 bases, with 10 bases left in between. Viral peptide pool expansion of antigen-specific CD4+ T cells preceded sequencing in the ViraFEST assay. Subsequent to a culture period of about nine days, CD4+ T cells were isolated. Their SARS-CoV-2 infection, verified by PCR, occurred between March and December 2020. This TCR was recovered from a human donor who had a prior SARS-CoV-2 infection. The chain carries TRBV7-3 and TRBJ2-7; tentatively, D is TRBD1 or TRBD2 (5 bases each). The sample in question was CD4+ T cells from PBMCs cultured with SARS-CoV-2 spike peptides, obtained before COVID-19 vaccination. CDR3 bases: TGTGCCAGCAGCTTAAGCTACGGGACCGAGCAGTACTTC. This sequence encodes CASSLSYGTEQYF.